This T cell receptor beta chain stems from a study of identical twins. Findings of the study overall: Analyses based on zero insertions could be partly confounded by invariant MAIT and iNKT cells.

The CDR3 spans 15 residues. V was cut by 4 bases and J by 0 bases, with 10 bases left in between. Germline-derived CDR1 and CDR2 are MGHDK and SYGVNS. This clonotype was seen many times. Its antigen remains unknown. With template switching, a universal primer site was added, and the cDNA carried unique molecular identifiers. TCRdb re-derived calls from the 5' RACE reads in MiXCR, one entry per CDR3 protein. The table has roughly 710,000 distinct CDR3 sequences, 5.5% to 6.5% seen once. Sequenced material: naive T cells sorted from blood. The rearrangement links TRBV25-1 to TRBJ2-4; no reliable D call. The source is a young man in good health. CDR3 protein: CASSARSEAKNIQYF. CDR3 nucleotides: TGTGCCAGCAGTGCCCGGAGTGAAGCCAAAAACATTCAGTACTTC.